The present entry profiles one T cell receptor beta chain with its context. Its cognate antigen is unknown. This table comes from immunoSEQ multiplex PCR, and its TCRdb copy is limited to in-frame clones, with some not included. The table shows about 67,000 clones, with about 83% occurring only once. The data stem from a study of OX40 agonist ivuxolimab in advanced cancers. Looking at the study overall: Patients with prior anti-PD-1, anti-PD-L1 or anti-CTLA-4 therapy were eligible; 40% had some. Study-level results: The antigen specificity of the peripheral T cells (those that were expanded) was not determined.

The clonotype was recovered from an adult with an advanced solid tumor such as melanoma, head and neck, liver or kidney cancer. The sequencing here drew on CD4+ or CD8+ T cells sorted from blood, taken in a trial of the OX40 agonist ivuxolimab.

This CDR3 reads CASRTDSNYGYTF. The CDR3 coding sequence is TGTGCCAGTCGGACAGATTCTAACTATGGCTACACCTTC. V gene TRBV19 combines with J gene TRBJ1-2, with TRBD1 as a possible D gene (6 bases). Trimming shortened V by 8 bases and J by 0 bases, and 10 bases separated the two germline ends. This CDR3 has 13 residues. CDR1 and CDR2 from the germline V gene are LNHDA and SQIVND (reference sequence).